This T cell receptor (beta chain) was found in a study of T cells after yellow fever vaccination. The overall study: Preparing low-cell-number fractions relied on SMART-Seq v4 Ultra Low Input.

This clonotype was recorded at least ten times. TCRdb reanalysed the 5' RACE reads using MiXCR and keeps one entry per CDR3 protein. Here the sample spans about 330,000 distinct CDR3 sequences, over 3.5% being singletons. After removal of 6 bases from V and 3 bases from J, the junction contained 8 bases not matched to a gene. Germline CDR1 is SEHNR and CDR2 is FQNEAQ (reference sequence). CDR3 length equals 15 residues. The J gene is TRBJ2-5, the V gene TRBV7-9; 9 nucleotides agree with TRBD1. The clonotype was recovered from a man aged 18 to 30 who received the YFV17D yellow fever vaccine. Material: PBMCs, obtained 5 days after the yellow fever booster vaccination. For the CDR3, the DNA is TGTGCCAGCAGTACGGGACAGGGAGTGAAAGAGACCCAGTACTTC. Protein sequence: CASSTGQGVKETQYF.